One sample yielded the 16 T cell receptor beta chains listed below, sequenced in a study of control samples from healthy donors and cancer patients. Clones were sequenced by immunoSEQ multiplex PCR, and TCRdb holds only the in-frame ones, with some missing. The table shows roughly 130,000 clones, with more than 70% occurring only once. The sample comprised blood. These receptors all come from a man between 45 and 60 years old in good health.

This chain connects TRBV18 to TRBJ2-7, with D possibly TRBD1 on 6 matching bases. Germline CDR1 reads KGHSH; CDR2 reads LQKENI. Trimming left V 6 bases short and J 0 bases short, with 12 bases between. CDR3 size: 14 residues. CDR3 amino acids: CASSPQGSSYEQYF. Here the CDR3 DNA reads TGTGCCAGCTCGCCCCAGGGGAGCTCCTACGAGCAGTACTTC.

J is TRBJ2-5 and V is TRBV5-1, with 7 bases identical to TRBD1. J lost 2 bases, V lost 5 bases, and 9 bases had no gene match. This CDR3 contains 15 residues. The germline V gene has CDR1 SGHRS and CDR2 YFSETQ. CDR3 region: CASSDPGTAQETQYF. In DNA form, the CDR3 reads TGCGCCAGCAGTGACCCAGGGACAGCACAAGAGACCCAGTACTTC.

The genes are TRBV6-2 or TRBV6-3 and TRBJ2-7; 9 positions agree with TRBD1. The CDR3 runs 16 residues. Germline V lookup: CDR1 MNHEY, CDR2 SVGEGT. With V trimmed by 5 bases and J by 0 bases, 8 bases remained unmatched. In nucleotides, the CDR3 is TGTGCCAGCAGTCGCATACCGGGACAGGGCTCCTACGAGCAGTACTTC. Its protein is CASSRIPGQGSYEQYF.

The chain links TRBV28 to TRBJ1-2; D is uncertain. CDR3 length equals 14 residues. Germline values: CDR1 MDHEN, CDR2 SYDVKM. The germline V and J ends were trimmed by 3 bases and 2 bases, with 10 bases remaining between them. CDR3 sequence (DNA): TGTGCCAGCAGTTTTAACGGGGTAAACTATGGCTACACCTTC. As protein: CASSFNGVNYGYTF.

J is TRBJ2-2 and V is TRBV29-1; 11 bases line up with TRBD1. CDR1 is SQVTM and CDR2 is ANQGSEA in the germline V gene. The CDR3 totals 13 residues. V lost 7 bases, J lost 5 bases, and 3 bases stayed unmatched. CDR3 loop: CSADRGRTGELFF. DNA for the CDR3: TGCAGCGCGGACAGGGGGCGTACCGGGGAGCTGTTTTTT.

CDR3 protein: CSAGGEQFF. CDR3 bases: TGCAGTGCTGGGGGCGAGCAGTTCTTC. V and J are TRBV20-1 and TRBJ2-1, with D maybe TRBD1 (6 bases). CDR1 and CDR2 from the germline V gene are DFQATT and SNEGSKA (reference sequence). There are 9 residues in the CDR3. Trimming took 5 bases from V and 10 from J, leaving 6 bases between them.

The chain combines TRBV5-1 with TRBJ2-5, with D unresolved. The CDR3 is 17 amino acids. The V and J ends lost 4 bases and 5 bases respectively, with 24 bases between them. Germline-derived CDR1 and CDR2 are SGHRS and YFSETQ. The CDR3 reads CASSPETIVSFQETQYF. The CDR3 DNA reads TGCGCCAGCAGCCCAGAAACAATTGTTAGCTTCCAGGAGACCCAGTACTTC.

The rearrangement links TRBV7-9 to TRBJ2-2, with D unclear. Germline V gives CDR1 SEHNR, CDR2 FQNEAQ (reference sequence). The V end lost 3 bases, the J end lost 3 bases, and 8 bases lay between the germline ends. The CDR3 consists of 14 residues. The CDR3 here is CASSFKVDTGELFF. The CDR3, as DNA: TGTGCCAGCAGCTTCAAAGTCGACACCGGGGAGCTGTTTTTT.

The rearrangement links TRBV19 to TRBJ1-6; the D gene is possibly TRBD1 (6 bases). The CDR3 covers 15 residues. CDR1 and CDR2 from the germline V gene are LNHDA and SQIVND (reference sequence). Deletions cut 2 bases from V and 7 bases from J, with 12 bases between. The chain's CDR3 is CASSILIQGNSPLHF. The DNA for the CDR3 is TGTGCCAGTAGTATACTGATACAGGGCAATTCACCCCTCCACTTT.

The chain couples TRBV6-5 to TRBJ2-1, with no clear D. Germline V gene lookup returns CDR1 MNHEY and CDR2 SVGAGI. The V end was cut by 11 bases, the J end by 12 bases, with 17 bases between. The CDR3 runs 11 residues. The DNA of the CDR3 is TGTGCCGCCCTGCGTCCGGATAGGCAGTTCTTC. It translates to CAALRPDRQFF.

This clone was counted once. The chain recombines TRBV5-1 with TRBJ2-7; D is uncertain. Trimming took 4 bases from V and 2 from J, leaving 19 bases between them. The CDR3 totals 16 residues. The V gene's germline CDR1 is SGHRS and CDR2 YFSETQ. CDR3 nucleotides: TGCGCCAGCAGCGGACCGGGCCCCCAGAGCCCCTACGAGCAGTACTTC. Translating it yields CASSGPGPQSPYEQYF.

The V call is TRBV24-1, the J call TRBJ2-5, with TRBD2 matching over 9 bases. The ends lost 1 base at V and 2 bases at J; junction bases unmatched: 4. The V gene's germline CDR1 is KGHDR and CDR2 SFDVKD. The length of the CDR3 is 16 residues. Written as DNA, the CDR3 is TGTGCCACCAGTGATTTCAGCGGGGGGACGCAAGAGACCCAGTACTTC. This encodes CATSDFSGGTQETQYF.

This clone occurred many times. The genes are TRBV3-1 (or the pseudogene TRBV3-2) and TRBJ2-3; the match to TRBD1 covers 8 bases. The CDR3 extends over 17 amino acids. V lost 1 base, J lost 2 bases, and 8 bases stayed unmatched. The germline V gene encodes CDR1 LGHDT and CDR2 YNNKEL (reference sequence). CDR3 residues: CASSQALTGDLTDTQYF. As DNA, the CDR3 is TGTGCCAGCAGCCAAGCCCTGACAGGGGATCTCACAGATACGCAGTATTTT.

This clone showed up just a few times. This CDR3 is CASSRTSGGTFHTQYF. The CDR3 nucleotides read TGTGCCAGCAGCAGGACTAGCGGGGGGACTTTTCATACGCAGTATTTT. The genes are TRBV7-2 and TRBJ2-3; 14 bases fit TRBD2. Trimming at V came to 5 bases and at J to 7 bases, leaving 8 bases not matched to a gene. CDR1 and CDR2 (germline): SGHTA, FQGNSA. The CDR3 sequence is 16 residues long.

This clone was seen a few times. V is TRBV14 and J is TRBJ2-1, with D possibly matching TRBD2 (7 bases). CDR3 length equals 13 residues. V was clipped by 2 bases and J by 13 bases, with 15 bases between them. Germline CDR1 reads SGHDN; CDR2 reads FVKESK. The CDR3 sequence is CASSQSPGGFQFF. The CDR3 DNA sequence: TGTGCCAGCAGCCAATCCCCGGGGGGCTTTCAGTTCTTC.

The chain combines TRBV2 with TRBJ2-7, with D hard to call. Germline V gives CDR1 SNHLY, CDR2 FYNNEI. V shed 0 bases and J shed 5 bases, with 5 bases lying between them. This CDR3 has 12 residues. The CDR3 loop reads CASSEAGHEQYF. As DNA, the CDR3 is TGTGCCAGCAGTGAAGCTGGACACGAGCAGTACTTC.